This T cell receptor (beta chain) was captured by sequencing in a study of blood T cell repertoires in COVID-19. As regards this clone: Other DNA sequences in this sample translate to the same CDR3.

Germline V gene data show CDR1 as SNHLY and CDR2 as FYNNEI. V was clipped by 6 bases and J by 4 bases; unmatched bases: 2. The CDR3 is made up of 13 amino acids. Repertoires were generated with immunoSEQ multiplex PCR, while TCRdb's copy carries only in-frame clones and drops some. The table lists 450,000 to 500,000 clones, roughly 87% of them singletons. The sequenced sample consisted of PBMCs or T cells enriched from blood (not recorded which). This sequence joins TRBV2 and TRBJ1-5; 8 bases match TRBD1. The clonotype comes from a woman aged 18 to 35 who had recovered from COVID-19. CDR3 in DNA: TGTGCCAGCAGGGGACAGGCGAATCAGCCCCAGCATTTT. Its translation is CASRGQANQPQHF. Filled out from reference TRBV2 and TRBJ1-5, the complete variable domain reads EPEVTQTPSHQVTQMGQEVILRCVPISNHLYFYWYRQILGQKVEFLVSFYNNEISEKSEIFDDQFSVERPDGSNFTLKIRSTKLEDSAMYFCASRGQANQPQHFGDGTRLSIL.